This T cell receptor (beta chain) was sequenced for a study of shared clonotypes between healthy human individuals. Study conclusions and caveats: Limitation of the genetic and exposure-history diversity represented came from the few donors. Sampling used blood alone; tissue repertoires probably differ.

Comment on this clone: The antigen is unknown.

The table came from immunoSEQ multiplex PCR; TCRdb's copy has only in-frame clones and leaves some out. This sample carries a few hundred thousand clones, 77% of them seen once, and the ten largest clones take 12%. Free of recent acute infections or vaccinations, the donors were healthy HIV-negative adults. CDR3 length equals 13 residues. CDR1 and CDR2 (germline): MDHEN, SYDVKM. With 9 bases removed from V and 4 bases from J, the gap between germline ends came to 12 bases. The chain has TRBV28 and TRBJ1-4, with D uncertain. This receptor was identified in a woman aged 40 to 50 in good health. Some clones in this sample may be carry-over from other donors' samples. Input material: PBMCs. The CDR3 DNA is TGTGCCAGTAACGGGAGAAGTAATGAAAAACTGTTTTTT. It is translated as CASNGRSNEKLFF.